The 23 T cell receptor beta chains in this list originate from one sample, sequenced in a study of shared clonotypes between healthy human individuals. This table comes from immunoSEQ multiplex PCR, and its TCRdb copy is limited to in-frame clones, with some not included. This repertoire shows fewer than 2.5 million clones, approximately 94% found once; its top ten account for more than 0.35%. The source material was naive CD4+ T cells from PBMCs. The subset: CD45RA+ positively selected. These receptors originate from a young man in good health. Some clones in this sample may be carry-over from other donors' samples.

The chain carries TRBV7-9 and TRBJ1-2; D is ambiguous. Germline V gene sequence: CDR1 SEHNR, CDR2 FQNEAQ (reference sequence). V was trimmed by 5 bases and J by 4 bases, leaving 11 bases between them. The CDR3 consists of 13 residues. This CDR3 is CASSAPGSYGYTF. CDR3 DNA sequence: TGTGCCAGCAGCGCACCGGGCTCCTATGGCTACACCTTC.

CDR3 DNA: TGTGCCAGCAGTCCGGGACCCGGGCACAATGAGCAGTTCTTC. Its translation is CASSPGPGHNEQFF. V gene TRBV6-6 combines with J gene TRBJ2-1; perhaps D is TRBD1 or TRBD2 (5 bases each). The germline V and J ends were trimmed by 5 bases and 5 bases, with 13 bases remaining between them. The germline V gene has CDR1 MNHNY and CDR2 SVGAGI (reference sequence). The CDR3 spans 14 residues.

This chain joins TRBV15 and TRBJ1-4, with D possibly being TRBD1 (6 bases). This CDR3 is 17 amino acids long. Germline lookup yields CDR1 LNHNV and CDR2 YYDKDF (reference sequence). V lost 3 bases to trimming and J lost 0 bases, with 14 bases between them. CDR3 sequence (DNA): TGTGCCACCAGCAGCCCCCGACAGGAAACAACTAATGAAAAACTGTTTTTT. This encodes CATSSPRQETTNEKLFF.

With respect to this clone: This sample includes further DNA sequences coding for the same CDR3. This chain connects TRBV5-8 to TRBJ2-1; unclear D gene. Trimming pared 4 bases from V and 7 bases from J, leaving 6 bases between. This CDR3 contains 11 residues. The V gene's germline CDR1 is SGHTS and CDR2 YDEGEE. The CDR3 here is CASSLRNEQFF. As DNA, the CDR3 is TGTGCCAGCAGCCTTCGAAATGAGCAGTTCTTC. The entire variable domain, with the rest obtained from reference TRBV5-8 and TRBJ2-1, is as follows: EAGVTQSPTHLIKTRGQQATLRCSPISGHTSVYWYQQALGLGLQFLLWYDEGEERNRGNFPPRFSGRQFPNYSSELNVNALELEDSALYLCASSLRNEQFFGPGTRLTVL.

V gene TRBV7-9 combines with J gene TRBJ2-3; 10 bases align to TRBD2. From germline, CDR1 is SEHNR and CDR2 FQNEAQ (reference sequence). The CDR3 length is 18 residues. Trimming at V came to 0 bases and at J to 0 bases, leaving 6 bases not matched to a gene. The CDR3 nucleotides read TGTGCCAGCAGCTTAGCGGGACTAGCGCTAGCTAGCACAGATACGCAGTATTTT. Translating gives CASSLAGLALASTDTQYF.

This chain connects TRBV15 to TRBJ2-3; D unclear. With 6 bases removed from V and 1 base from J, the gap between germline ends came to 5 bases. Germline CDR1 and CDR2: LNHNV and YYDKDF (reference sequence). The CDR3 spans 12 residues. The chain's CDR3 is CATRRGTDTQYF. CDR3 coding DNA: TGTGCCACCAGGCGAGGCACAGATACGCAGTATTTT.

The gene calls are TRBV21-1 and TRBJ2-1. TRBV21-1 is tagged as a pseudogene. The CDR3 consists of 16 residues. CDR3 sequence: CASSGTWGLPDNEQFF. In DNA form, the CDR3 reads TGTGCCAGCAGCGGGACGTGGGGCCTCCCCGACAATGAGCAGTTCTTC.

The rearrangement uses TRBV5-4 and TRBJ2-1; 10 bases align to TRBD2. V trimming: 3 bases; J trimming: 4 bases; junction bases outside the gene matches: 13. This CDR3 region has 18 residues. Germline V lookup: CDR1 SGHNT, CDR2 YYREEE (reference sequence). Here the CDR3 DNA reads TGTGCCAGCAGCTCGGGGCGGGCAGGACTAGCGGAATACAATGAGCAGTTCTTC. Translation gives CASSSGRAGLAEYNEQFF. Full variable domain (rest looked up from reference TRBV5-4 and TRBJ2-1): ETGVTQSPTHLIKTRGQQVTLRCSSQSGHNTVSWYQQALGQGPQFIFQYYREEENGRGNFPPRFSGLQFPNYSSELNVNALELDDSALYLCASSSGRAGLAEYNEQFFGPGTRLTVL.

V and J are TRBV5-4 and TRBJ1-1, with no clear D. Germline V CDR1 and CDR2: SGHNT, YYREEE (reference sequence). Trimming took off 4 bases at V and 1 base at J, with 14 bases between the two ends. The CDR3 has 15 amino acids. The CDR3, as DNA: TGTGCCAGCAGCCCGGTGTTAGTTGGGAACACTGAAGCTTTCTTT. The encoded protein is CASSPVLVGNTEAFF.

In this sample, this clone turned up once. The V and J genes are TRBV6-5 and TRBJ1-4, with 7 bases lining up with TRBD1. Germline V gene sequence: CDR1 MNHEY, CDR2 SVGAGI. The CDR3 loop spans 15 amino acids. Trimming removed 0 bases from V and 4 bases from J; junction bases left unmatched: 2. CDR3 coding DNA: TGTGCCAGCAGTTACTCGCAGGGGGTTAATGAAAAACTGTTTTTT. Encoded protein: CASSYSQGVNEKLFF.

Here the CDR3 reads CASSESVAHTEAFF. The CDR3 nucleotides are TGCGCCAGCAGTGAGTCCGTAGCCCACACTGAAGCTTTCTTT. V and J are TRBV10-1 and TRBJ1-1; D remains unclear. Germline CDR1 is WNHNN and CDR2 is SYGVQD (reference sequence). The CDR3 is 14 amino acids. V was clipped by 0 bases and J by 3 bases, with 8 bases between them.

The rearrangement joins TRBV4-1 to TRBJ2-7, with 12 bases aligning to TRBD2. The CDR3 has 18 residues. The V and J ends lost 0 bases and 1 base, in that order; junction bases with no gene match: 7. Germline V lookup: CDR1 MGHRA, CDR2 YSYEKL. CDR3 residues: CASSQDALAGGKSYEQYF. In nucleotides, the CDR3 is TGCGCCAGCAGCCAAGATGCCCTAGCGGGAGGGAAATCCTACGAGCAGTACTTC.

There are a few counts of this clone. This same CDR3 is encoded by further DNA sequences in the sample. The chain carries TRBV5-1 and TRBJ2-1; 8 nucleotides align to TRBD2. Germline V gives CDR1 SGHRS, CDR2 YFSETQ. The CDR3 consists of 15 residues. V shed 1 base, J shed 1 base, and the junction held 1 base outside the gene matches. CDR3 bases: TGCGCCAGCAGCTTGATAGCGGGGTCCTACAATGAGCAGTTCTTC. As protein: CASSLIAGSYNEQFF.

The chain recombines TRBV30 with TRBJ1-1; no clear D. Trimming left V 7 bases short and J 8 bases short, with 23 bases between. CDR1 GTSNPN and CDR2 SVGIG come from the germline V gene (reference sequence). The CDR3 covers 14 residues. DNA for the CDR3: TGTGCCTCCACTGACCCGTACACTCGAGCGGAAGCTTTCTTT. Its protein product is CASTDPYTRAEAFF.

A note on this clone: Sequence at one end of the junction differs from germline and may be a read error. The V gene is TRBV5-4, the J gene TRBJ2-7; weak D call: TRBD1 (6 bases). CDR1 and CDR2 from the germline V gene are SGHNT and YYREEE (reference sequence). This CDR3 spans 13 amino acids. As DNA, the CDR3 is TGTGCCAGCAGTGAACGGACAGCCACTCTTGAGTTCTTC. It translates to CASSERTATLEFF.

This chain connects TRBV7-2 to TRBJ2-7, with a tentative D call TRBD1 (5 bases). Germline CDR1 and CDR2: SGHTA and FQGNSA. V lost 1 base and J lost 3, with 10 bases in between. This CDR3 contains 14 residues. DNA of the CDR3: TGTGCCAGCAGCTTAGGTCGACAGTACTACGAGCAGTACTTC. It yields the protein CASSLGRQYYEQYF.

The chain couples TRBV4-3 to TRBJ1-2; 7 bases are a match to TRBD1. The V segment lost 1 base and the J segment 10 bases; nucleotides outside the gene matches: 12. CDR3 length: 15 residues. Germline V gene data show CDR1 as LGHNA and CDR2 as YSLEER. CDR3 sequence: CASSQARQGLEDYTF. The CDR3 DNA reads TGCGCCAGCAGCCAAGCCAGACAGGGCCTGGAAGACTACACCTTC.

The chain combines TRBV7-6 with TRBJ2-1, with D maybe TRBD2 (5 bases). This CDR3 has 17 residues. Germline V CDR1 and CDR2: SGHVS, FNYEAQ. V shed 1 base and J shed 6 bases, with 19 bases lying between them. The CDR3 sequence is CASSLGLRGKVGNEQFF. Here the CDR3 DNA reads TGTGCCAGCAGCTTAGGGCTTCGGGGTAAGGTCGGCAATGAGCAGTTCTTC.

The rearrangement uses TRBV11-3 and TRBJ2-2; 8 bases are a match to TRBD1. This CDR3 contains 18 residues. From germline, CDR1 is SGHNT and CDR2 YENEEA. J gave up 3 bases and V 4 bases, and 13 bases lay outside the gene matches. The CDR3 DNA follows: TGTGCCAGCAGCTCGGGAGACCAGGGGGCGGAGGACACCGGGGAGCTGTTTTTT. It specifies CASSSGDQGAEDTGELFF.

V gene TRBV5-4 combines with J gene TRBJ2-3, with TRBD2 matching 11 bases. This CDR3 is 15 amino acids long. With 4 bases clipped from V and 3 bases from J, the junction kept 4 bases outside the gene matches. Germline lookup yields CDR1 SGHNT and CDR2 YYREEE (reference sequence). This CDR3 is CASSPPSGRTDTQYF. In nucleotides, the CDR3 is TGTGCCAGCAGCCCCCCTAGCGGGAGGACAGATACGCAGTATTTT.

The J gene is TRBJ1-5, the V gene TRBV28, with D unresolved. The V end was cut by 10 bases, the J end by 2 bases, with 12 bases between. Germline values: CDR1 MDHEN, CDR2 SYDVKM. This CDR3 has 13 residues. CDR3 amino acids: CATADFGNQPQHF. The CDR3 region has the DNA TGTGCCACCGCGGATTTCGGCAATCAGCCCCAGCATTTT.

The V call is TRBV7-9, the J call TRBJ2-5; 12 nucleotides agree with TRBD1. The trim removed 5 bases at V and 7 bases at J, leaving 11 bases unmatched. From germline, CDR1 is SEHNR and CDR2 FQNEAQ (reference sequence). The CDR3 loop spans 16 amino acids. CDR3 DNA sequence: TGTGCCAGCAGCCAGCCCCGGGACAGGGGGCAGGGGACCCAGTACTTC. It translates to CASSQPRDRGQGTQYF.

The chain uses TRBV28 and TRBJ2-7; 10 bases map to TRBD1. V lost 2 bases, J lost 5 bases, and 15 bases stayed unmatched. Per germline, CDR1 MDHEN and CDR2 SYDVKM. The CDR3 runs to 18 residues. CDR3 sequence: CASSLPQAGQGYWDEQYF. The CDR3, as DNA: TGTGCCAGCAGTTTACCGCAGGCGGGACAGGGGTATTGGGACGAGCAGTACTTC. The entire variable domain, with the rest obtained from reference TRBV28 and TRBJ2-7, is as follows: DVKVTQSSRYLVKRTGEKVFLECVQDMDHENMFWYRQDPGLGLRLIYFSYDVKMKEKGDIPEGYSVSREKKERFSLILESASTNQTSMYLCASSLPQAGQGYWDEQYFGPGTRLTVT.